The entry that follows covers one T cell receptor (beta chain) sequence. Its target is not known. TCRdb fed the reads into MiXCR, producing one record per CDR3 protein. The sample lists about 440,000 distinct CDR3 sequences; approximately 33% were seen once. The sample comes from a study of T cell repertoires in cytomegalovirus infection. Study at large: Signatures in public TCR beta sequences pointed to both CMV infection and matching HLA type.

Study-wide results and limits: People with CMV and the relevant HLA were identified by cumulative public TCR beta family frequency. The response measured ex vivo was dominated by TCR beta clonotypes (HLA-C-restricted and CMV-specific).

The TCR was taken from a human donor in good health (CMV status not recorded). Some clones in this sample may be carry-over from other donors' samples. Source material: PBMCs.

The CDR3 coding sequence is TGTGCCACCAGCAGAGAACGGGAGGCATCCAACCCCATATATTTT. Its translation is CATSREREASNPIYF. The rearrangement uses TRBV15 and TRBJ1-3; D gene ambiguous. In germline, CDR1 is LNHNV, CDR2 YYDKDF (reference sequence). With 0 bases removed from V and 11 bases from J, the gap between germline ends came to 17 bases. This CDR3 comprises 15 residues.